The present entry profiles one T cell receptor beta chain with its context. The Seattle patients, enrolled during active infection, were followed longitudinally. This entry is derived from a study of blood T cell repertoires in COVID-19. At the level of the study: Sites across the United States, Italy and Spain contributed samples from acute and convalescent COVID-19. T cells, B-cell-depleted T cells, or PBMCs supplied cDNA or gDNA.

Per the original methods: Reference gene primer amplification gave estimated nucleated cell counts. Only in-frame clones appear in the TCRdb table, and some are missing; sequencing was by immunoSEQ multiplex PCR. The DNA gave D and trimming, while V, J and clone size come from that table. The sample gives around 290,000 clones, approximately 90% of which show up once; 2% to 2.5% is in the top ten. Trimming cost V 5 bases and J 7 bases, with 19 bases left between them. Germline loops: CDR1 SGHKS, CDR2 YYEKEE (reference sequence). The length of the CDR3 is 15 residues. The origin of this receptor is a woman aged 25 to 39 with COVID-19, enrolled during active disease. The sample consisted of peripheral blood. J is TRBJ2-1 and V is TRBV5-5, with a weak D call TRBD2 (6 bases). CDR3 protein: CASSGHPGLDNEQFF. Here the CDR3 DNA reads TGTGCCAGCAGTGGCCATCCGGGACTCGATAATGAGCAGTTCTTC.